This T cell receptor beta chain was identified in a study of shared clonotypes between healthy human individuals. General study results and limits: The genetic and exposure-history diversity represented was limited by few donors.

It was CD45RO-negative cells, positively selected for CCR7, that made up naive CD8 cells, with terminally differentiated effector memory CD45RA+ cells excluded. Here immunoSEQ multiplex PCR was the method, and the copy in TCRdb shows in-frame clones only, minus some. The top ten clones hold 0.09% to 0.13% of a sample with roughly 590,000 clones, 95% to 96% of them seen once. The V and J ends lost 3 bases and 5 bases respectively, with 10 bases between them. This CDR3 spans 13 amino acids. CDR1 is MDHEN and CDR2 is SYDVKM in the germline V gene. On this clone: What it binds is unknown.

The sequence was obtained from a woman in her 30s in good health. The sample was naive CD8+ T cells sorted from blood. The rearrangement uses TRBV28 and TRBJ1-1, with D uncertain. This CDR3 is CASSLAPGTEAFF. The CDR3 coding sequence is TGTGCCAGCAGTTTGGCCCCGGGAACTGAAGCTTTCTTT.